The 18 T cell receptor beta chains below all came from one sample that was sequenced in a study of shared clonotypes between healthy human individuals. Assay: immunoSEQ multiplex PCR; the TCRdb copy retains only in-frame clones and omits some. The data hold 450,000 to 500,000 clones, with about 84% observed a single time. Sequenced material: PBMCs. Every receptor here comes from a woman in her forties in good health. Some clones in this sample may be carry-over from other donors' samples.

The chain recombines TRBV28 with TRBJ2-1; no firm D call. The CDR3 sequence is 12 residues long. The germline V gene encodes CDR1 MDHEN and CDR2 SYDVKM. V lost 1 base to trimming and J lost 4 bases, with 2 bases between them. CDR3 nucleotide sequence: TGTGCCAGCAGTTTATCTTACAATGAGCAGTTCTTC. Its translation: CASSLSYNEQFF.

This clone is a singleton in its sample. Written as DNA, the CDR3 is TGCAGCGTGAACGTGCGGGGGGCCACAGATACGCAGTATTTT. It is translated as CSVNVRGATDTQYF. The chain joins TRBV29-1 to TRBJ2-3, with 8 bases that match TRBD2. The CDR3 sequence is 14 residues long. The trim removed 6 bases at V and 2 bases at J, leaving 7 bases unmatched. Germline CDR1 is SQVTM and CDR2 is ANQGSEA.

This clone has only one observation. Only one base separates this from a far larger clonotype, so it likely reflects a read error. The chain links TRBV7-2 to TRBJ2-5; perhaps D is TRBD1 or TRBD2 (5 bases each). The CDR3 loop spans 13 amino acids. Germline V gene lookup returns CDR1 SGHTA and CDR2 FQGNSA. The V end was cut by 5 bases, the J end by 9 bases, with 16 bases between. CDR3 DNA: TGTGCCAGCAGCGAGGGGATACCTACGGCCCAGTACTTC. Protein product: CASSEGIPTAQYF.

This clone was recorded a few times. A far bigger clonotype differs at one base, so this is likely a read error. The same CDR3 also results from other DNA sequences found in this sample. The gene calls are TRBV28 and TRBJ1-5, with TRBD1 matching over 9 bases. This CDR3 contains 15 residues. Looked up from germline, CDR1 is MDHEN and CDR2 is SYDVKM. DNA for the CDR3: TGTGCCAGCAGTTTTGGGGACAGGGACAATCAGCCACAGCATTTT. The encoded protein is CASSFGDRDNQPQHF.

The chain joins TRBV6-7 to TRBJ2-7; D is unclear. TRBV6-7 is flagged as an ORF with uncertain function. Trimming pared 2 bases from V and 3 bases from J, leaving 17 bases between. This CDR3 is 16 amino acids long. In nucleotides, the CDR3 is TGTGCCAGCAGTTACACGATACCGGAATTACTCTACGAGCAGTACTTC. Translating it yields CASSYTIPELLYEQYF.

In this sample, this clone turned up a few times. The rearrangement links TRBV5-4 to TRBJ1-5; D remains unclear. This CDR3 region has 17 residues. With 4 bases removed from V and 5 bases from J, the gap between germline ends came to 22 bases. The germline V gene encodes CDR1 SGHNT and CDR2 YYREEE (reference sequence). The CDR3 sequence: CASSQDLGMGSYQPQHF. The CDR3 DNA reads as TGTGCCAGCAGCCAAGATTTAGGTATGGGTTCTTATCAGCCCCAGCATTTT.

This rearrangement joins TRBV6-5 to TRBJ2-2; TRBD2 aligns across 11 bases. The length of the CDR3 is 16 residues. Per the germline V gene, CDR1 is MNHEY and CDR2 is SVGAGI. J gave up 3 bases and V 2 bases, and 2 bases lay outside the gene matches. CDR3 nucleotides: TGTGCCAGCAGTTACGGGACTAGCGGTCACACCGGGGAGCTGTTTTTT. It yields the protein CASSYGTSGHTGELFF.

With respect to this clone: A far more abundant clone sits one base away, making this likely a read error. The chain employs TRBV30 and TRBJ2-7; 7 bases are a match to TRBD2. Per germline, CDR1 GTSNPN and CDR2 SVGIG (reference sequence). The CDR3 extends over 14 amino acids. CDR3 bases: TGTGCCTGGAGTGTACCCGGGGGAGGGTACGAGCGGTACTTC. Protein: CAWSVPGGGYERYF.

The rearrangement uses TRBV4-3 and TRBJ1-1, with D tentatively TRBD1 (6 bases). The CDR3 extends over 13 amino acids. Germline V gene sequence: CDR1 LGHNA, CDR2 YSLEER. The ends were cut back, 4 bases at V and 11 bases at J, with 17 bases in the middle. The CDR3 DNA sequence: TGCGCCAGCAGCCCGAGCGGACAGTTGGGCGCTTTCTTT. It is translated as CASSPSGQLGAFF.

The CDR3 bases are TGTGCCAGCAGCTTTGTTGGCGGGAGCTCCTACGAGCAGTACTTC. Amino acid sequence: CASSFVGGSSYEQYF. J is TRBJ2-7 and V is TRBV7-9, with 7 bases fitting TRBD2. The CDR3 length is 15 residues. Germline V CDR1 and CDR2: SEHNR, FQNEAQ (reference sequence). The J segment lost 0 bases and the V segment lost 3 bases, leaving 5 bases of the junction unmatched.

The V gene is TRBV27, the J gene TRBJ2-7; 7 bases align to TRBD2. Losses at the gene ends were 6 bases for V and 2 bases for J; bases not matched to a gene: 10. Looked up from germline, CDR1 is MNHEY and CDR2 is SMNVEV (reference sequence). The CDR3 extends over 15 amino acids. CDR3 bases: TGTGCCAGCAGAGCTACTAGCGTTTTCCCCTACGAGCAGTACTTC. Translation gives CASRATSVFPYEQYF.

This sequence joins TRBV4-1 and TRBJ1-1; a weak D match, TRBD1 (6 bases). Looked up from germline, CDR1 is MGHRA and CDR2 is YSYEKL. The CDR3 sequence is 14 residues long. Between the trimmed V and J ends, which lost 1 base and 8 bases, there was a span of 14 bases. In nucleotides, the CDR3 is TGCGCCAGCAGCCAAGTGGGGGGGGCCAGGGAAGCTTTCTTT. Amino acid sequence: CASSQVGGAREAFF.

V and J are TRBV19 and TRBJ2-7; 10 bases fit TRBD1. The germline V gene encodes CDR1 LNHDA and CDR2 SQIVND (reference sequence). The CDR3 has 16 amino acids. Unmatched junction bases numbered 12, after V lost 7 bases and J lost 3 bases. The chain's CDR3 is CASKKTGTGEIYEQYF. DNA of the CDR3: TGTGCCAGTAAGAAGACCGGGACAGGGGAAATCTACGAGCAGTACTTC.

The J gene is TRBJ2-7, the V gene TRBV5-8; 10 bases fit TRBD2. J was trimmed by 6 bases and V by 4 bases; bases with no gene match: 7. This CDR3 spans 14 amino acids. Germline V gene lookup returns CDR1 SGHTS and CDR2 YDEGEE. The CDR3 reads CASSQLAGDREQYF. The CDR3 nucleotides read TGTGCCAGCAGCCAGCTAGCGGGAGACCGCGAGCAGTACTTC.

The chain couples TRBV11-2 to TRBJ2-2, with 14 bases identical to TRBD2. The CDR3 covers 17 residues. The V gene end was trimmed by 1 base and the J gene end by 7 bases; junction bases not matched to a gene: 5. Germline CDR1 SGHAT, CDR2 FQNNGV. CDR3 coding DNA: TGTGCCAGCAGCTTAGGACTAGCGGGAGGGCTGATCGGGGAGCTGTTTTTT. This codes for CASSLGLAGGLIGELFF.

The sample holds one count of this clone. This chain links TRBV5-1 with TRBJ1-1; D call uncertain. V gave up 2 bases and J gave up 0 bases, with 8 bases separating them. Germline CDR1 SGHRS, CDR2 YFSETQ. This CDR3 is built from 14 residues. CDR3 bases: TGCGCCAGCAGCTTTGTGCCCCTGAACACTGAAGCTTTCTTT. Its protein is CASSFVPLNTEAFF.

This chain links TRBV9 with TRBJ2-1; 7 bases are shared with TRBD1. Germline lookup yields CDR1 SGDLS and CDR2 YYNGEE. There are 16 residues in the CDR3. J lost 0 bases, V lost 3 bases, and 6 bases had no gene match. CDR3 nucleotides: TGTGCCAGCAGCGGATCTAGGGACAGCTCCTACAATGAGCAGTTCTTC. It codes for CASSGSRDSSYNEQFF.

CDR3 DNA: TGTGCCAGCAGCGTAGAGGGGACAAGCGAGACCCAGTACTTC. It specifies CASSVEGTSETQYF. The chain recombines TRBV9 with TRBJ2-5, with D perhaps matching TRBD1 (6 bases). V gave up 0 bases and J gave up 5 bases, with 11 bases separating them. The CDR3 has 14 residues. Germline values: CDR1 SGDLS, CDR2 YYNGEE.